The 18 T cell receptor beta chains below were found in one sample sequenced in a study of cytomegalovirus exposure and HLA in healthy donors. PCR was performed using 60 Vbeta and 13 Jbeta primers. TCRdb's copy holds only in-frame clones and misses some; the assay was immunoSEQ multiplex PCR. The sample contains about 150,000 clones, 65% to 85% of which appear only once. Input material: PBMCs. The origin of the receptors is a man aged 25 to 40 in good health and CMV-seronegative.

The chain is built from TRBV7-9 and TRBJ2-5; D possibly corresponds to TRBD1 (5 bases). The CDR3 extends over 14 amino acids. The V gene's germline CDR1 is SEHNR and CDR2 FQNEAQ (reference sequence). Trimming took 10 bases from V and 5 from J, leaving 20 bases between them. The CDR3 bases are TGTGCCACCAACAACCGACAGCTCCAGGAGACCCAGTACTTC. Residues: CATNNRQLQETQYF.

The rearrangement uses TRBV2 and TRBJ2-5, with 14 positions matching TRBD2. The end of the DNA fits TRBJ2-7 better, so the J call may be wrong. From germline, CDR1 is SNHLY and CDR2 FYNNEI. The CDR3 runs to 16 residues. The DNA of the CDR3 is TGTGCCAGCAGTGTACCGGGACTAGCGGGGGAATACGAGCAGTACTTC. Protein: CASSVPGLAGEYEQYF.

V is TRBV29-1 and J is TRBJ2-3; TRBD1 is a possible D gene (5 bases). Germline V CDR1 and CDR2: SQVTM, ANQGSEA. The length of the CDR3 is 12 residues. Trimming took 4 bases from V and 7 from J, leaving 12 bases between them. CDR3 residues: CSVASQGYTQYF. DNA of the CDR3: TGCAGCGTTGCGAGCCAGGGATATACGCAGTATTTT.

The gene calls are TRBV27 and TRBJ2-1; perhaps TRBD1 as D (6 bases). CDR1 and CDR2 (germline): MNHEY, SMNVEV (reference sequence). CDR3 length: 13 amino acids. Trimming stripped 4 bases from V and 8 bases from J, with 12 bases between. The CDR3 loop reads CASSSNRVHEQFF. For the CDR3, the DNA is TGTGCCAGCAGTTCAAACAGGGTTCATGAGCAGTTCTTC.

The chain is built from TRBV15 and TRBJ2-3; D possibly corresponds to TRBD2 (5 bases). Germline V gene sequence: CDR1 LNHNV, CDR2 YYDKDF (reference sequence). The CDR3 loop spans 14 amino acids. The V and J ends lost 5 bases and 0 bases respectively, with 9 bases between them. DNA of the CDR3: TGTGCCACCAGCCAGGACTTAAGCACAGATACGCAGTATTTT. This codes for CATSQDLSTDTQYF.

This chain's CDR3 is CASSLGDRGAGELFF. CDR3 coding DNA: TGCGCCAGCAGCCTGGGAGACAGGGGCGCCGGGGAGCTGTTTTTT. The rearrangement uses TRBV5-1 and TRBJ2-2, with 8 bases identical to TRBD1. Germline V gene data show CDR1 as SGHRS and CDR2 as YFSETQ. This CDR3 is built from 15 residues. Unmatched junction bases numbered 8, after V lost 4 bases and J lost 6 bases.

This clone was counted between two and nine times. CDR3 region: CASSLAPTGTDTQYF. CDR3 sequence (DNA): TGCGCCAGCAGCTTGGCCCCGACTGGCACAGATACGCAGTATTTT. This rearrangement joins TRBV5-1 to TRBJ2-3; no firm D call. Germline CDR1 is SGHRS and CDR2 is YFSETQ. Trimming stripped 0 bases from V and 1 base from J, with 9 bases between. The CDR3 covers 15 residues.

The chain links TRBV5-1 to TRBJ2-2; tentative D call: TRBD1 (5 bases). Germline lookup yields CDR1 SGHRS and CDR2 YFSETQ. This CDR3 contains 15 residues. Trimming shortened V by 1 base and J by 1 base, and 8 bases separated the two germline ends. CDR3 residues: CASSLLQVNTGELFF. In DNA, the CDR3 is TGCGCCAGCAGCTTGTTACAGGTGAACACCGGGGAGCTGTTTTTT.

V and J are TRBV4-2 and TRBJ1-2; 9 nucleotides agree with TRBD1. V was pared by 1 base and J by 7 bases, with 10 bases of the junction left unmatched. The length of the CDR3 is 16 residues. Germline V gene data show CDR1 as LGHNA and CDR2 as YNFKEQ. CDR3 bases: TGTGCCAGCAGCCAAGCCCGCAGGACAGGGGAAGTTGGCTACACCTTC. It yields the protein CASSQARRTGEVGYTF.

The gene calls are TRBV6-5 and TRBJ2-2, with D perhaps TRBD2 (6 bases). CDR1 is MNHEY, CDR2 SVGAGI, per germline. This CDR3 has 15 amino acids. Trimming took off 1 base at V and 10 bases at J, with 16 bases between the two ends. The CDR3 reads CASSYWQGGSVELFF. CDR3 nucleotides: TGTGCCAGCAGTTACTGGCAGGGAGGTTCCGTGGAGCTGTTTTTT.

The chain carries TRBV27 and TRBJ2-1, with D possibly being TRBD1 (6 bases). The germline V gene has CDR1 MNHEY and CDR2 SMNVEV (reference sequence). Trimming took 1 base from V and 4 from J, leaving 8 bases between them. The CDR3 length is 14 residues. The CDR3 DNA is TGTGCCAGCAGTTTATGGGACAATTACAATGAGCAGTTCTTC. It translates to CASSLWDNYNEQFF.

This sequence joins TRBV28 and TRBJ2-7, with 7 bases identical to TRBD1. Per germline, CDR1 MDHEN and CDR2 SYDVKM. The CDR3 covers 14 residues. V shed 7 bases, J shed 0 bases, and the junction held 6 bases outside the gene matches. This CDR3 reads CASIRTGGSYEQYF. In DNA form, the CDR3 reads TGTGCCAGCATCCGGACAGGCGGCTCCTACGAGCAGTACTTC.

J is TRBJ2-2 and V is TRBV7-3; TRBD2 matches at 7 bases. The CDR3 runs to 16 residues. The germline V gene has CDR1 SGHTA and CDR2 FQGTGA. Trimming took 5 bases from V and 5 from J; bases not matched to a gene: 11. CDR3 bases: TGTGCCAGCAGCCCGCCTAGCGGAATTGATACCGGGGAGCTGTTTTTT. Encoded protein: CASSPPSGIDTGELFF.

The V and J genes are TRBV7-6 and TRBJ2-7; TRBD1 matches at 9 bases. In germline, CDR1 is SGHVS, CDR2 FNYEAQ. CDR3 length equals 20 residues. Unmatched junction bases numbered 31, after V lost 7 bases and J lost 9 bases. The CDR3 here is CASTLGVIGTGRGSDLRQYF. Here the CDR3 DNA reads TGTGCCAGCACCCTTGGGGTGATCGGGACAGGGAGAGGCTCGGACCTTCGGCAGTACTTC.

The chain has TRBV30 and TRBJ1-2; possibly TRBD1 for D (5 bases). Trimming took 3 bases from V and 6 from J, leaving 17 bases between them. Germline CDR1 is GTSNPN and CDR2 is SVGIG (reference sequence). This CDR3 is built from 14 residues. The CDR3 spells CAWRVAGQEHGYTF. The CDR3 DNA follows: TGTGCCTGGAGAGTAGCGGGGCAGGAACATGGCTACACCTTC.

V usage is TRBV19 and J usage is TRBJ1-1; D unresolved. V lost 5 bases, J lost 3 bases, and 10 bases lay in between. This CDR3 region has 13 residues. Germline V gene lookup returns CDR1 LNHDA and CDR2 SQIVND (reference sequence). Written as DNA, the CDR3 is TGTGCCAGTAGTCTTCGGAGAGACACTGAAGCTTTCTTT. It encodes CASSLRRDTEAFF.

The gene calls are TRBV15 and TRBJ2-5; the match to TRBD1 covers 12 bases. This CDR3 is built from 15 residues. Unmatched junction bases numbered 4, after V lost 3 bases and J lost 5 bases. Germline lookup yields CDR1 LNHNV and CDR2 YYDKDF (reference sequence). CDR3 sequence (DNA): TGTGCCACCAGCAGGGGACAGGGGGCCGGGGAGACCCAGTACTTC. Translated, it gives CATSRGQGAGETQYF.

This chain uses TRBV7-9 with TRBJ2-1; D gene unclear. The CDR3 contains 14 residues. The germline CDR1 and CDR2 sequences are SEHNR and FQNEAQ (reference sequence). V was clipped by 8 bases and J by 4 bases, with 15 bases between them. This CDR3 is CASRSALIYNEQFF. Written as DNA, the CDR3 is TGTGCCAGCCGGAGCGCACTGATTTACAATGAGCAGTTCTTC.